A single TCR beta chain is shown here with its context. The CDR3 consists of 12 residues. Trimming removed 3 bases from V and 8 bases from J, with 10 bases in between. Looked up from germline, CDR1 is SGHTA and CDR2 is FQGNSA. This entry is derived from a study of technical replicates of blood from a few donors. Method: immunoSEQ multiplex PCR; TCRdb's copy keeps in-frame clones and lacks some. The sample has tens of thousands of clones; roughly 86% are singletons. The sequencing sample was made of PBMCs. This clonotype originated in a human donor in good health. Some clones in this sample may be carry-over from other donors' samples. The chain recombines TRBV7-2 with TRBJ1-2; D perhaps matches TRBD1 (5 bases). The CDR3 nucleotides read TGTGCCAGCAGCTTCACCAGGGTAGGCTACACCTTC. It codes for CASSFTRVGYTF.